The source of this T cell receptor beta chain is a study of technical replicates of blood from four donors. Generated by immunoSEQ multiplex PCR, the TCRdb table keeps only in-frame clones and is missing some. Of over 60,000 clones listed, around 93% are singletons. J was trimmed by 4 bases and V by 4 bases; bases with no gene match: 10. This CDR3 contains 16 residues. The germline V gene has CDR1 GTSNPN and CDR2 SVGIG (reference sequence). What was sequenced was T cells isolated from PBMCs. The chain uses TRBV30 and TRBJ2-6, with TRBD1 matching 7 bases. This receptor was identified in a human donor in good health. The CDR3: CAWIPTGLTGANVLTF. For the CDR3, the DNA is TGTGCCTGGATTCCGACAGGGCTCACCGGGGCCAACGTCCTGACTTTC.